The rows below give T cell receptor beta chains drawn from one sample of a study of cytomegalovirus exposure and HLA in healthy donors. Measured with immunoSEQ multiplex PCR; TCRdb has only the in-frame clones, and not every one. The data show 150,000 to 200,000 clones, over 75% seen once. Sequencing used PBMCs. The receptors here all came from a man aged 45-65 years in good health and CMV-seropositive. CDR3s include the opening cysteine and the closing phenylalanine or tryptophan. The D gene is left open where the match is weak. The listing skips clone size in some rows; elsewhere it reads once, few, many or a size class.

clone_size j_call d_call v_call cdr3_aa cdr3_nt
. TRBJ2-1 TRBD1 TRBV7-8 CASRGAGGFYNEQFF TGTGCCAGCAGGGGGGCAGGGGGATTCTACAATGAGCAGTTCTTC
. TRBJ1-4 TRBD1 TRBV6-1 CASSEMTGGEEKLFF TGTGCCAGCAGTGAAATGACAGGGGGCGAAGAAAAACTGTTTTTT
. TRBJ1-2 TRBD1 TRBV19 CASRRGQGDGYTF TGTGCCAGTAGACGGGGACAGGGAGATGGCTACACCTTC
. TRBJ2-1 . TRBV9 CASSVVEGREQFF TGTGCCAGCAGCGTTGTGGAGGGACGCGAGCAGTTCTTC
. TRBJ1-4 . TRBV2 CASAVWGAKLFF TGTGCCAGCGCCGTTTGGGGAGCAAAACTGTTTTTT
. TRBJ1-4 . TRBV4-2 CASSQETDPNEKLFF TGTGCCAGCAGCCAAGAGACAGATCCTAATGAAAAACTGTTTTTT
. TRBJ2-3 . TRBV19 CASSPQGLVLGTDTQYF TGTGCCAGTAGCCCACAGGGTTTGGTACTAGGCACAGATACGCAGTATTTT
. TRBJ1-2 . TRBV28 CASSARASLMNGYTF TGTGCCAGCAGTGCCAGGGCCAGCCTCATGAATGGCTACACCTTC
few TRBJ1-5 TRBD1 TRBV5-1 CASSMGQGGPQHF TGCGCCAGCAGCATGGGACAGGGGGGGCCCCAGCATTTT
. TRBJ1-6 . TRBV5-4 CASSPDRAYNSPLHF TGTGCCAGCAGCCCCGACAGAGCCTATAATTCACCCCTCCACTTT
. TRBJ2-5 TRBD2 TRBV7-9 CASSLTRGKQETQYF TGTGCCAGCAGCTTGACGCGGGGGAAGCAAGAGACCCAGTACTTC
. TRBJ1-6 . TRBV2 CASRSGENSPLHF TGTGCCAGCAGATCAGGGGAAAATTCACCCCTCCACTTT
. TRBJ2-5 TRBD2 TRBV7-2 CASSERTGRGGRETQYF TGTGCCAGCAGCGAGCGTACTGGGCGGGGGGGCCGGGAGACCCAGTACTTC
. TRBJ1-5 TRBD1 TRBV28 CASSLGGGGHQQPQHF TGTGCCAGCAGCCTAGGAGGGGGCGGGCATCAACAGCCCCAGCATTTT
. TRBJ2-1 TRBD1 TRBV27 CASSISRDRAYNEQFF TGTGCCAGCAGCATTAGCCGGGACAGGGCGTACAATGAGCAGTTCTTC
. TRBJ1-2 TRBD1 TRBV25-1 CASSVMGQGRRGYTF TGTGCCAGCAGTGTTATGGGACAGGGCAGGCGGGGCTACACCTTC
. TRBJ1-5 . TRBV29-1 CSVGGGEGSNQPQHF TGCAGCGTTGGGGGAGGGGAAGGTAGCAATCAGCCCCAGCATTTT